This T cell receptor (beta chain) is drawn from a study of Ad26.COV2.S vaccination and SARS-CoV-2 variants. Overall study findings and caveats: Substantial breadth was reportedly displayed by spike-specific CD8+ and CD4+ T cell responses after vaccination.

Sequencing used immunoSEQ multiplex PCR; TCRdb keeps in-frame clones, though not all of them. This table holds hundreds of thousands of clones, about 90% found once. This clone was recorded once. Its antigen is as yet unknown. At one boundary the junction diverges from the germline segment, which might be a read error. Described treatment: roughly 20 received Ad26.COV2.S at low or high dose, single or two shots; about 5 received placebo; per-sample allocation not given. The samples were gathered on day 63 after the first injection of vaccine or placebo. Germline V gene sequence: CDR1 SQVTM, CDR2 ANQGSEA. The CDR3 spans 14 residues.

The V gene is TRBV29-1, the J gene TRBJ2-1; TRBD2 agrees at 15 bases. The receptor was derived from a person between 18 and 60 years old who received the Ad26.COV2.S COVID-19 vaccine or a placebo. The specimen was peripheral blood, collected in a trial of Ad26.COV2.S vaccine versus placebo. Here the CDR3 DNA reads TGCAGCGTAGAAGGACTAGCGGGAGGGGGTGAGCAGTTCTTC. Translated: CSVEGLAGGGEQFF.